Presented here are 10 T cell receptor beta chains from one specimen sequenced in a study of blood T cell repertoires in COVID-19. The data were produced by immunoSEQ multiplex PCR, yet TCRdb's version contains in-frame clones alone and is incomplete. The top ten clones hold around 9.9% of a sample with 25,000 to 35,000 clones, 80% to 90% of them seen once. Sequenced: peripheral blood. The receptor set was obtained from a human donor in a cohort sampled during active COVID-19.

CDR3: CSAAGGSYNEQFF. CDR3 nucleotide sequence: TGCAGCGCCGCAGGGGGTTCATACAATGAGCAGTTCTTC. This chain uses TRBV29-1 with TRBJ2-1; 7 positions agree with TRBD1. After removal of 7 bases from V and 4 bases from J, the junction contained 7 bases not matched to a gene. CDR3 length: 13 amino acids. Germline CDR1 SQVTM, CDR2 ANQGSEA.

The CDR3 protein is CASSLRAGGRLETQYF. Written as DNA, the CDR3 is TGCGCCAGCAGCTTGAGGGCGGGGGGGCGCTTGGAGACCCAGTACTTC. This chain links TRBV5-1 with TRBJ2-5; 9 bases line up with TRBD2. This CDR3 has 16 amino acids. The germline V gene has CDR1 SGHRS and CDR2 YFSETQ. Unmatched junction bases numbered 9, after V lost 1 base and J lost 5 bases.

The genes are TRBV4-1 and TRBJ2-7; TRBD1 agrees at 8 bases. V lost 4 bases to trimming and J lost 1 base; unmatched junction nucleotides: 3. CDR1 MGHRA and CDR2 YSYEKL come from the germline V gene. The CDR3 covers 14 residues. As DNA, the CDR3 is TGCGCCAGCAGCCCCGGACAGGGATCCTACGAGCAGTACTTC. It codes for CASSPGQGSYEQYF.

The chain joins TRBV7-9 to TRBJ2-5; 9 nucleotides agree with TRBD2. In germline, CDR1 is SEHNR, CDR2 FQNEAQ (reference sequence). J was trimmed by 0 bases and V by 1 base; bases with no gene match: 6. The CDR3 spans 17 residues. In DNA, the CDR3 is TGTGCCAGCAGCTTAGTTAGGGCTAGCGGGGACCAAGAGACCCAGTACTTC. It encodes CASSLVRASGDQETQYF.

This chain joins TRBV7-8 and TRBJ1-2, with 8 bases that match TRBD1. CDR1 and CDR2 from the germline V gene are SGHVS and FQNEAQ. This CDR3 contains 15 residues. With 1 base clipped from V and 7 bases from J, the junction kept 8 bases outside the gene matches. CDR3 residues: CASSLGGSGGGGYTF. The DNA of the CDR3 is TGTGCCAGCAGCTTAGGGGGGTCAGGGGGCGGTGGCTACACCTTC.

This clone was seen only once. J is TRBJ2-5 and V is TRBV5-6, with 15 bases aligning to TRBD2. Germline lookup yields CDR1 SGHDT and CDR2 YYEEEE. The CDR3 is made up of 19 amino acids. J was trimmed by 0 bases and V by 2 bases; bases with no gene match: 8. The CDR3 region is CASSFRTSGGAWDQETQYF. In nucleotides, the CDR3 is TGTGCCAGCAGCTTCCGGACTAGCGGGGGGGCCTGGGACCAAGAGACCCAGTACTTC.

This chain joins TRBV4-3 and TRBJ2-1; TRBD1 is a possible D gene (6 bases). The CDR3 is made up of 16 amino acids. From germline, CDR1 is LGHNA and CDR2 YSLEER. V lost 2 bases and J lost 2, with 13 bases in between. This chain's CDR3 is CASSQSLTGAYNEQFF. The CDR3 DNA follows: TGCGCCAGCAGCCAATCATTGACAGGAGCCTACAATGAGCAGTTCTTC.

The rearrangement links TRBV6-7 to TRBJ1-5; no reliable D call. TRBV6-7 is annotated as an ORF whose role is uncertain. V dropped 7 bases and J dropped 5 bases, with 6 bases sitting between them. The CDR3 covers 11 residues. This CDR3 is CASTQDQPQHF. In nucleotides, the CDR3 is TGTGCCAGCACCCAGGATCAGCCCCAGCATTTT.

This chain links TRBV7-6 with TRBJ1-6; D is uncertain. The CDR3 is made up of 14 amino acids. Germline lookup yields CDR1 SGHVS and CDR2 FNYEAQ. Trimming cost V 9 bases and J 0 bases, with 9 bases left between them. The CDR3 DNA sequence: TGTGCCAGTCGCCCGAGCTCCTATAATTCACCCCTCCACTTT. As protein: CASRPSSYNSPLHF.

The rearrangement links TRBV6-2 or TRBV6-3 to TRBJ2-5, with D hard to call. CDR1 MNHEY and CDR2 SVGEGT come from the germline V gene. The V and J ends lost 0 bases and 0 bases respectively, with 5 bases between them. This CDR3 spans 14 amino acids. The DNA for the CDR3 is TGTGCCAGCAGTTACTCCCTGTACCAAGAGACCCAGTACTTC. It encodes CASSYSLYQETQYF.